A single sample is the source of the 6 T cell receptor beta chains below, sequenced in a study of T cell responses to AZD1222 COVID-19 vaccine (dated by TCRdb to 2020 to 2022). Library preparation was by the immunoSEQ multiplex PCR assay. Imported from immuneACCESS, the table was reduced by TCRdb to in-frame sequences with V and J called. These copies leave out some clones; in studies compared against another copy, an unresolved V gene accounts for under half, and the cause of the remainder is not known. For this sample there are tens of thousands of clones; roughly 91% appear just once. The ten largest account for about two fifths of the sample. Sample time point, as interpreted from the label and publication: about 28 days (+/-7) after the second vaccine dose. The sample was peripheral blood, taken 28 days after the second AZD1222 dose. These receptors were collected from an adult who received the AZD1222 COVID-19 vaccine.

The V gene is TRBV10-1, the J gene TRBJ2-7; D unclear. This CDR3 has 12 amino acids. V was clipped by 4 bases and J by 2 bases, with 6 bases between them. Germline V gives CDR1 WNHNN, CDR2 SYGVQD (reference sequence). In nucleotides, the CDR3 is TGCGCCAGCAGTGGAGACGCCTACGAGCAGTACTTC. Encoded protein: CASSGDAYEQYF.

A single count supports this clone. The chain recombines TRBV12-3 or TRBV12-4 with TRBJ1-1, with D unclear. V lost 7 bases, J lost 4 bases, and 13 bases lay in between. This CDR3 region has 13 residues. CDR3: CASNIRSGTEAFF. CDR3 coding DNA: TGTGCCAGCAATATAAGGTCGGGCACTGAAGCTTTCTTT.

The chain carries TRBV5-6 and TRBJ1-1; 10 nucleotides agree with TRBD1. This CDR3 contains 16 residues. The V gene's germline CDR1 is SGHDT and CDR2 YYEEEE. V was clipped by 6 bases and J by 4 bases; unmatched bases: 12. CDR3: CASIPDRGRGGTEAFF. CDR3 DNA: TGTGCCAGCATCCCTGACAGGGGGCGTGGGGGCACTGAAGCTTTCTTT.

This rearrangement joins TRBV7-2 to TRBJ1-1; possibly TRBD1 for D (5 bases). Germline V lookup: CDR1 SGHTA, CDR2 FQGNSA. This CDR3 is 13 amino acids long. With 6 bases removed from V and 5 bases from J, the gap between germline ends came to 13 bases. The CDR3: CASSEEGWTEAFF. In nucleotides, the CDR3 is TGTGCCAGCAGTGAAGAGGGGTGGACTGAAGCTTTCTTT. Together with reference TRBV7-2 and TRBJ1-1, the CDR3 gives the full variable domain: GAGVSQSPSNKVTEKGKDVELRCDPISGHTALYWYRQSLGQGLEFLIYFQGNSAPDKSGLPSDRFSAERTGGSVSTLTIQRTQQEDSAVYLCASSEEGWTEAFFGQGTRLTVV.

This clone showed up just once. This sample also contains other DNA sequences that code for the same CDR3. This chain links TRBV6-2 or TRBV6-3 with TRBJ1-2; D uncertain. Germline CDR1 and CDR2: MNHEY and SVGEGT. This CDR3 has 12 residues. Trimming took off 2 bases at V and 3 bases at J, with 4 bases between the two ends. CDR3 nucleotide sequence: TGTGCCAGCAGTTACGGAGACTATGGCTACACCTTC. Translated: CASSYGDYGYTF.

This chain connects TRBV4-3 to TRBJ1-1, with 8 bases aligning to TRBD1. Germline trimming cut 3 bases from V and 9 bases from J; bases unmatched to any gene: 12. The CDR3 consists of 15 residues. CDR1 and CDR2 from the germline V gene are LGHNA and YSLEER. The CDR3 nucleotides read TGCGCCAGCAGCCAGGCGCTCGACAGGGGCCGGCAAGCTTTCTTT. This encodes CASSQALDRGRQAFF.